The rows below give T cell receptor beta chains drawn from one sample of a study of cytomegalovirus exposure and HLA in healthy donors. Some clones are missing from TCRdb's copy, which holds only in-frame ones; the method was immunoSEQ multiplex PCR. This sample has some 150,000 clones, with approximately 81% found just once. Sequencing was performed on PBMCs. The receptors here all came from a woman aged 18-29 years in good health and CMV-seronegative. CDR3s include the opening cysteine and the closing phenylalanine or tryptophan. The D gene is left open where the match is weak. Clone size is not always given. Where it is, it says once, few, many or a class for expanded clones.

J	V	size	D	DNA	CDR3
TRBJ1-2	TRBV4-1	NA	NA	TGCGCCAGCAGCCAAGAGGGAGGGACGATTTATGGCTACACCTTC	CASSQEGGTIYGYTF
TRBJ2-5	TRBV6-6	few	TRBD2	TGTGCCAGCACCGCACTAGCGGGGCCCCAAGAGACCCAGTACTTC	CASTALAGPQETQYF
TRBJ2-7	TRBV7-6	NA	TRBD1	TGTGCCAGCAGCTTACACAGGGGGGACGAGCAGTACTTC	CASSLHRGDEQYF
TRBJ2-1	TRBV19	NA	NA	TGTGCCAGCTATCCACATTCGACTAGTGCAAGGAATGAGCAGTTCTTC	CASYPHSTSARNEQFF
TRBJ2-1	TRBV6-5	NA	NA	TGTGCCAGCAGTTACCCCCCTAATGAGCAGTTCTTC	CASSYPPNEQFF
TRBJ1-2	TRBV6-6	few	TRBD1	TGTGCCAGCAGTACCGGGACAGGCTATGGCTACACCTTC	CASSTGTGYGYTF
TRBJ2-3	TRBV7-2	NA	NA	TGTGCCAGCAGACCCAGCGGGTTCGGTACAGATACGCAGTATTTT	CASRPSGFGTDTQYF
TRBJ2-7	TRBV6-4	NA	TRBD1	TGTGCCAGCAGTCCCAGTGGGGGACAGAGCTCCTACGAGCAGTACTTC	CASSPSGGQSSYEQYF
TRBJ1-1	TRBV2	NA	NA	TGTGCCAGCACAGGCCAGCAGAACACTGAAGCTTTCTTT	CASTGQQNTEAFF
TRBJ1-2	TRBV28	NA	TRBD1	TGTGCCAGCAGGCGGACAGGGGAGGACGGCTACACCTTC	CASRRTGEDGYTF
TRBJ2-1	TRBV13	once	TRBD2	TGTGCCAGCAGCTCGGCGGCGTGGGAGGGAGGGTTGGATGAGCAGTTCTTC	CASSSAAWEGGLDEQFF
TRBJ1-1	TRBV9	NA	NA	TGTGCCAGCAGCCCTAATATTCTGTCGCCCTTGAACACTGAAGCTTTCTTT	CASSPNILSPLNTEAFF
TRBJ2-5	TRBV29-1	NA	NA	TGCAGCGGACTAGAGGGGGCCGGAGAGACCCAGTACTTC	CSGLEGAGETQYF
TRBJ1-2	TRBV7-9	NA	TRBD1	TGTGCCAGCAGCTCGGGGGCCCTCAGGGGGCCAGTTGTCTATGGCTACACCTTC	CASSSGALRGPVVYGYTF
TRBJ2-7	TRBV5-1	NA	NA	TGCGCCAGCAGCTTGGCGGGCCCGGGGTACGAGCAGTACTTC	CASSLAGPGYEQYF
TRBJ1-2	TRBV4-3	few	NA	TGCGCCAGCAGCCAAGTGGAGAACAGGGCCGGGGGCTACACCTTC	CASSQVENRAGGYTF
TRBJ2-7	TRBV11-2	NA	TRBD2	TGTGCCAGCAGCTTTCGGCCGGGACTACTGACGGAGCAGTACTTC	CASSFRPGLLTEQYF
TRBJ2-2	TRBV4-2	NA	TRBD2	TGTGCCAGCAGCCAAAAAGGACTAGCGGGGGGACCTAATCCGAACACCGGGGAGCTGTTTTTT	CASSQKGLAGGPNPNTGELFF
TRBJ1-2	TRBV27	NA	NA	TGTGCCAGCAGTCCCATCGGACACTCTAACTATGGCTACACCTTC	CASSPIGHSNYGYTF
TRBJ2-3	TRBV7-2	NA	TRBD1	TGTGCCAGCAGCTTGGACAGGAGCACAGATACGCAGTATTTT	CASSLDRSTDTQYF
TRBJ1-5	TRBV15	once	TRBD1	TGTGCCACCAGCAGAGGGGGACAGAAGAATCAGCCCCAGCATTTT	CATSRGGQKNQPQHF
TRBJ1-5	TRBV2	NA	NA	TGTGCCAGCAGTGAAGGCCAGGGAAATCAGCCCCAGCATTTT	CASSEGQGNQPQHF
TRBJ2-1	TRBV5-4	NA	TRBD2	TGTGCCAGCAGCTCCCGGACTAGCGGGAGCAATGAGCAGTTCTTC	CASSSRTSGSNEQFF
TRBJ1-2	TRBV6-1	NA	NA	TGTGCCAGCAGCCCGACAGCTGCTAACTATGGCTACACCTTC	CASSPTAANYGYTF
TRBJ1-4	TRBV9	NA	NA	TGTGCCAGCAGCGCCACGCAGGGTCCTAATGAAAAACTGTTTTTT	CASSATQGPNEKLFF
TRBJ2-7	TRBV6-1	few	NA	TGTGCCAGCAGTGAATGGAACAGGCCTACCTACGAGCAGTACTTC	CASSEWNRPTYEQYF
TRBJ2-2	TRBV2	NA	TRBD2	TGTGCCAGCACCCCGCGGGCGGGGGGGCCGGGCGGGGAGCTGTTTTTT	CASTPRAGGPGGELFF
TRBJ2-7	TRBV6-1	NA	NA	TGTGCCAGCAGTGAACAAACTGGTGGGGCAGCCGTTACCTACGAGCAGTACTTC	CASSEQTGGAAVTYEQYF
TRBJ2-5	TRBV4-2	NA	TRBD2	TGTGCCAGCAGCCAAAACCCCGGGGGGAACGTGCCATTAGGCGAGACCCAGTACTTC	CASSQNPGGNVPLGETQYF
TRBJ2-7	TRBV5-4	NA	NA	TGTGCCAGCAGCTTGCGGGACACCGCCTACGAGCAGTACTTC	CASSLRDTAYEQYF
TRBJ1-2	TRBV18	NA	NA	TGTGCCAGCTCACCGGCCGGGGCTAACTATGGCTACACCTTC	CASSPAGANYGYTF
TRBJ1-1	TRBV4-3	NA	TRBD1	TGCGCCAGCAGCCGCAGTACAGGGGTGAACACTGAAGCTTTCTTT	CASSRSTGVNTEAFF
TRBJ2-3	TRBV7-3	NA	NA	TGTGCCAGCAGCTCCCCCGGGATAGATACGCAGTATTTT	CASSSPGIDTQYF
TRBJ2-7	TRBV5-6	NA	TRBD1	TGTGCCAGCAGCTGGGACAGAACCTACGAGCAGTACTTC	CASSWDRTYEQYF
TRBJ2-3	TRBV11-2	NA	TRBD2	TGTGCCAGCAGCTCCCCGGGACTAGCGCTGAACGGTGATACGCAGTATTTT	CASSSPGLALNGDTQYF
TRBJ2-2	TRBV29-1	NA	TRBD2	TGCAGCGTTCGTCCGGGACTACAGAACACCGGGGAGCTGTTTTTT	CSVRPGLQNTGELFF
TRBJ1-3	TRBV6-5	NA	NA	TGTGCCACCTACAGAACCCAGTCCTCTGGAAACACCATATATTTT	CATYRTQSSGNTIYF